The clone carrying this TCR beta chain has only one observation. Its antigen remains unidentified. The CDR3 contains 13 residues. Trimming cost V 6 bases and J 10 bases; bases outside gene matches: 6. This record belongs to a study of persistence of HIV-infected CD4 T cells. General study points: Degenerate expanded CDR3beta sequences were enriched among CMV- and Gag-responding cells.

The immunoSEQ assay was version 4, run in survey mode. Measured with immunoSEQ multiplex PCR; TCRdb has only the in-frame clones, and not every one. Of about 35,000 clones in the sample, 70% to 90% were seen once. An overlapping HIV-1 Gag peptide pool stimulated these cells at roughly 1 ug/peptide/mL. CD40L-negative CD69-negative CD45RO-high memory CD4+ T cells were sorted as populations depleted of antigen-responding cells. The sequence derives from an adult with HIV. The donor label of this sample is uncertain. Here the sequenced sample was cultured CD4+ T cells from PBMCs, taken from a patient who received antiretroviral therapy. The genes are TRBV12-3 or TRBV12-4 and TRBJ1-6; 7 bases align to TRBD1. CDR3 protein: CASSRSGQSPLHF. CDR3 nucleotide sequence: TGTGCCAGCAGCAGGTCGGGACAGTCACCCCTCCACTTT.